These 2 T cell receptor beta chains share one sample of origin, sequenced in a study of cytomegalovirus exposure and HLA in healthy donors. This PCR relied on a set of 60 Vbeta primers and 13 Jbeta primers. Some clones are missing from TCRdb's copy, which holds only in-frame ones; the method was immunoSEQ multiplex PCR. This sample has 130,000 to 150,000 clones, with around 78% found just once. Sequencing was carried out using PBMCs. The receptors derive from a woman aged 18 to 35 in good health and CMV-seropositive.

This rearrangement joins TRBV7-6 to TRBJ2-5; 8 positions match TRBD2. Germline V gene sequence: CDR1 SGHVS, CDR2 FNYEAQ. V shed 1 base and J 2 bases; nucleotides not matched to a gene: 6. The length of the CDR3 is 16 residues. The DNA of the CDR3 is TGTGCCAGCAGCTTAGGGGCGGGGGGTTTTCAAGAGACCCAGTACTTC. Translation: CASSLGAGGFQETQYF. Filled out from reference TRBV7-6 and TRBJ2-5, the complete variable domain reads GAGVSQSPRYKVTKRGQDVALRCDPISGHVSLYWYRQALGQGPEFLTYFNYEAQQDKSGLPNDRFSAERPEGSISTLTIQRTEQRDSAMYRCASSLGAGGFQETQYFGPGTRLLVL.

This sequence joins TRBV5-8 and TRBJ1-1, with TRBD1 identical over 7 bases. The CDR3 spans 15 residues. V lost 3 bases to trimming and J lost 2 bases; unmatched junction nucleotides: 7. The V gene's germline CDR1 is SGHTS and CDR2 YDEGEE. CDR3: CASSSGDRANTEAFF. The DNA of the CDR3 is TGTGCCAGCAGCTCAGGGGACAGAGCCAACACTGAAGCTTTCTTT.